A single sample is the source of the 16 T cell receptor beta chains below, sequenced in a study of radiotherapy plus CTLA-4 blockade in lung cancer. The table came from immunoSEQ multiplex PCR; TCRdb's copy has only in-frame clones and leaves some out. Found here are about 77,000 clones, approximately 73% of them singletons; the top ten hold 9.9%. The sample consisted of peripheral blood, taken from a patient treated with radiotherapy plus ipilimumab. These receptor sequences come from a human donor with non-small cell lung cancer whose response to radiotherapy plus ipilimumab could not be evaluated.

The chain links TRBV27 to TRBJ2-3; 8 bases align to TRBD2. This CDR3 is built from 19 residues. V lost 5 bases to trimming and J lost 0 bases; unmatched junction nucleotides: 16. CDR1 and CDR2 from the germline V gene are MNHEY and SMNVEV (reference sequence). The CDR3 is CASSPLRDSGALSTDTQYF. In DNA, the CDR3 is TGTGCCAGCAGTCCCCTCCGGGATAGCGGGGCCCTTAGCACAGATACGCAGTATTTT.

The chain carries TRBV4-2 and TRBJ2-2, with 10 bases fitting TRBD1. This CDR3 is built from 16 residues. Germline loops: CDR1 LGHNA, CDR2 YNFKEQ. Losses at the gene ends were 1 base for V and 7 bases for J; bases not matched to a gene: 6. This chain's CDR3 is CASSQVGQGEGGELFF. CDR3 nucleotides: TGTGCCAGCAGCCAAGTCGGACAGGGGGAAGGCGGGGAGCTGTTTTTT.

A few counts support this clone. This chain connects TRBV28 to TRBJ1-4; no definite D call. V lost 1 base and J lost 5, with 17 bases in between. CDR1 and CDR2 from the germline V gene are MDHEN and SYDVKM. The CDR3 has 17 amino acids. In nucleotides, the CDR3 is TGTGCCAGCAGTTTATTTCCTTCGGCGGGAGGAAATGAAAAACTGTTTTTT. Encoded protein: CASSLFPSAGGNEKLFF.

CDR3 bases: TGTGCCATCAGTGAAGCGGGATACAATGAGCAGTTCTTC. This gives the protein CAISEAGYNEQFF. The chain recombines TRBV10-3 with TRBJ2-1; 7 nucleotides match TRBD2. Germline-derived CDR1 and CDR2 are ENHRY and SYGVKD. Trimming took 3 bases from V and 4 from J; bases not matched to a gene: 0. The CDR3 contains 13 residues.

The chain has TRBV6-5 and TRBJ2-3; D may be TRBD1 (6 bases). Between the trimmed V and J ends, which lost 4 bases and 6 bases, there was a span of 11 bases. The CDR3 totals 13 residues. Germline CDR1 is MNHEY and CDR2 is SVGAGI. CDR3 loop: CASSWAGADTQYF. The CDR3 DNA follows: TGTGCCAGCAGTTGGGCAGGGGCCGATACGCAGTATTTT.

The J gene is TRBJ2-3, the V gene TRBV7-2, with 7 bases aligning to TRBD1. Germline CDR1 and CDR2: SGHTA and FQGNSA. The CDR3 is made up of 15 amino acids. V lost 4 bases, J lost 4 bases, and 8 bases stayed unmatched. CDR3 loop: CASSSRQGFSDTQYF. Written as DNA, the CDR3 is TGTGCCAGCAGCTCCCGACAGGGTTTTTCAGATACGCAGTATTTT.

J is TRBJ1-3 and V is TRBV29-1, with 7 nucleotides matching TRBD1. The J segment lost 0 bases and the V segment lost 6 bases, leaving 5 bases of the junction unmatched. Germline V gene sequence: CDR1 SQVTM, CDR2 ANQGSEA. This CDR3 contains 14 residues. The CDR3 reads CSVRTGSSGNTIYF. Here the CDR3 DNA reads TGCAGCGTCAGGACAGGTAGCTCTGGAAACACCATATATTTT.

The chain's CDR3 is CASSLDSTNYGYTF. The CDR3 bases are TGCGCCAGCAGCTTGGACAGTACTAACTATGGCTACACCTTC. The chain joins TRBV5-1 to TRBJ1-2; no clear D gene. The CDR3 is 14 residues long. V lost 0 bases to trimming and J lost 0 bases, with 6 bases between them. CDR1 SGHRS and CDR2 YFSETQ come from the germline V gene.

In its sample, this clone was seen a few times. The chain couples TRBV5-1 to TRBJ1-4, with 7 nucleotides matching TRBD1. V dropped 4 bases and J dropped 3; count of bases not matched to a gene: 6. This CDR3 has 15 residues. In germline, CDR1 is SGHRS, CDR2 YFSETQ. The DNA for the CDR3 is TGCGCCAGCAGCGCGGGGACAGCTCCTAATGAAAAACTGTTTTTT. Translated, it gives CASSAGTAPNEKLFF. The entire variable domain, with the rest obtained from reference TRBV5-1 and TRBJ1-4, is as follows: KAGVTQTPRYLIKTRGQQVTLSCSPISGHRSVSWYQQTPGQGLQFLFEYFSETQRNKGNFPGRFSGRQFSNSRSEMNVSTLELGDSALYLCASSAGTAPNEKLFFGSGTQLSVL.

The rearrangement uses TRBV30 and TRBJ2-3, with a tentative D call TRBD2 (6 bases). The V end lost 2 bases, the J end lost 1 base, and 10 bases lay between the germline ends. This CDR3 contains 14 residues. Germline lookup yields CDR1 GTSNPN and CDR2 SVGIG (reference sequence). In DNA form, the CDR3 reads TGTGCCTGGAGTCAGGGCGGGGGCACAGATACGCAGTATTTT. Translation: CAWSQGGGTDTQYF.

This clone has a single count. CDR3: CASSYSTGPGGYTF. CDR3 nucleotide sequence: TGTGCCAGCAGTTACTCGACAGGGCCCGGGGGCTACACCTTC. This sequence joins TRBV6-5 and TRBJ1-2; TRBD1 matches 7 bases. Germline V lookup: CDR1 MNHEY, CDR2 SVGAGI. CDR3 size: 14 residues. Trimming took 0 bases from V and 8 from J; bases not matched to a gene: 6.

This clone was seen only a few times. Other DNA sequences in this sample translate to the same CDR3. V usage is TRBV7-3 and J usage is TRBJ2-2, with 11 bases fitting TRBD2. J gave up 1 base and V 2 bases, and 0 bases lay outside the gene matches. Germline V gene sequence: CDR1 SGHTA, CDR2 FQGTGA. This CDR3 contains 16 residues. The CDR3 DNA reads TGTGCCAGCAGCTTAGGACTAGCGGGGAACACCGGGGAGCTGTTTTTT. Translated: CASSLGLAGNTGELFF. The full variable domain, its missing parts supplied by reference TRBV7-3 and TRBJ2-2, is GAGVSQTPSNKVTEKGKYVELRCDPISGHTALYWYRQSLGQGPEFLIYFQGTGAADDSGLPNDRFFAVRPEGSVSTLKIQRTERGDSAVYLCASSLGLAGNTGELFFGEGSRLTVL.

J is TRBJ1-2 and V is TRBV7-8, with D possibly being TRBD1 (5 bases). The length of the CDR3 is 17 residues. CDR1 is SGHVS and CDR2 is FQNEAQ in the germline V gene. V lost 1 base and J lost 2, with 17 bases in between. This chain's CDR3 is CASSLVVRQLKNYGYTF. The CDR3 DNA is TGTGCCAGCAGCTTAGTGGTTCGACAGCTAAAAAACTATGGCTACACCTTC.

This clone was observed a handful of times. The CDR3 sequence is CASNGQGLSYEQYF. The DNA for the CDR3 is TGTGCCAGCAACGGACAGGGGCTCTCCTACGAGCAGTACTTC. V and J are TRBV6-6 and TRBJ2-7, with 9 bases lining up with TRBD1. The CDR3 totals 14 residues. Germline V lookup: CDR1 MNHNY, CDR2 SVGAGI (reference sequence). V trimming: 7 bases; J trimming: 0 bases; junction bases outside the gene matches: 4.

V is TRBV7-8 and J is TRBJ1-5, with unresolved D. The germline V and J ends were trimmed by 1 base and 6 bases, with 7 bases remaining between them. This CDR3 spans 13 amino acids. Germline CDR1 is SGHVS and CDR2 is FQNEAQ. CDR3 in amino acids: CASSLGRVQPQHF. The CDR3, as DNA: TGTGCCAGCAGCTTAGGCCGGGTTCAGCCCCAGCATTTT.

Written as DNA, the CDR3 is TGTGCCAGCAGTTACTCGGAGTCAGAGACCCAGTACTTC. Translated: CASSYSESETQYF. V gene TRBV6-5 combines with J gene TRBJ2-5; D call uncertain. This CDR3 has 13 residues. Trimming removed 0 bases from V and 4 bases from J, with 6 bases in between. Germline V gene data show CDR1 as MNHEY and CDR2 as SVGAGI.